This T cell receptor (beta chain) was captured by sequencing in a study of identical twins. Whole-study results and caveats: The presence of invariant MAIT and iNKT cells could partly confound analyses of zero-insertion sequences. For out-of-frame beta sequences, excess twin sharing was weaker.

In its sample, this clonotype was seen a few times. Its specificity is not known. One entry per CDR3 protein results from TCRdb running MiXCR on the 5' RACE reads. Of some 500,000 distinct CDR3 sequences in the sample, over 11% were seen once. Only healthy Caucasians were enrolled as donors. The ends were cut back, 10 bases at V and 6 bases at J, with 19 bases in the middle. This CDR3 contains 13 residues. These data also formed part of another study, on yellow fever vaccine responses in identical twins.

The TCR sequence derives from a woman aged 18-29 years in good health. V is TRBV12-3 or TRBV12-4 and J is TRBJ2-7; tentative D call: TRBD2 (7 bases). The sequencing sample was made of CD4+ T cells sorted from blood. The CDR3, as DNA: TGTGCCACGAGCCGTGGGAGGGGGGGCGAGCAGTACTTC. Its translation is CATSRGRGGEQYF.